This is a list of T cell receptor beta chains from one sample in a study of blood T cell repertoires in COVID-19. The protocol was immunoSEQ multiplex PCR, while the TCRdb copy is restricted to in-frame clones and leaves out a portion. The sample lists around 150,000 clones; approximately 95% were seen once. The sample taken for sequencing was peripheral blood. The origin of the receptors is a woman between 55 and 75 years old with COVID-19, enrolled during active disease. The conserved cysteine and the conserved F or W are not part of the CDR3 here.

v_gene: TRBV5-4
CDR3aa: ASSLAAGWGDGELF

v_gene: TRBV4-3
CDR3aa: ASSQDLYTGFRNEQF

v_gene: TRBV5-5
CDR3aa: ASSPPGRGIGNEKLF

v_gene: TRBV27
CDR3aa: ASSPVTGRTEAF

v_gene: TRBV5-4
CDR3aa: ASSAGQGDQPQH

v_gene: TRBV7-9
CDR3aa: ASSSTLRGTGSGYT

v_gene: TRBV30
CDR3aa: AWTHGQGDGYT

v_gene: TRBV2
CDR3aa: ASSEQGAEDYGYT

v_gene: TRBV23-1
CDR3aa: ASSEDRGHYEQY

v_gene: TRBV5-1
CDR3aa: ASSNPGQGFDGYT

v_gene: TRBV30
CDR3aa: AWSVGVTNTEAF

v_gene: TRBV11-3
CDR3aa: ASSLDTEQY

v_gene: TRBV7-2
CDR3aa: ASSLFPGTNEKLF

v_gene: TRBV19
CDR3aa: ATSGTANSPLH

v_gene: TRBV29-1
CDR3aa: SGGGGLNEKLF

v_gene: TRBV7-2
CDR3aa: ASSLTTGLMNTEAF

v_gene: TRBV6-5
CDR3aa: ATNSRDLGHYGYT

v_gene: TRBV9
CDR3aa: ASSPGGGRGRNTIY

v_gene: TRBV4-2
CDR3aa: ASSQLTAGTGANYGYT

v_gene: TRBV7-8
CDR3aa: ASTERTESGYT

v_gene: TRBV3-1/TRBV3-2
CDR3aa: ASSQEDTYNSPLH

v_gene: TRBV20-1
CDR3aa: SALDRTEAF

v_gene: TRBV12-3/TRBV12-4
CDR3aa: ASSKQGAAGQF

v_gene: TRBV7-2
CDR3aa: ASSRTSGGQETQY

v_gene: TRBV5-4
CDR3aa: ASTPVEGGDYGYT

v_gene: TRBV7-2
CDR3aa: ASRPTNTGELF

v_gene: TRBV4-2
CDR3aa: ASSLDTKTVDTQY